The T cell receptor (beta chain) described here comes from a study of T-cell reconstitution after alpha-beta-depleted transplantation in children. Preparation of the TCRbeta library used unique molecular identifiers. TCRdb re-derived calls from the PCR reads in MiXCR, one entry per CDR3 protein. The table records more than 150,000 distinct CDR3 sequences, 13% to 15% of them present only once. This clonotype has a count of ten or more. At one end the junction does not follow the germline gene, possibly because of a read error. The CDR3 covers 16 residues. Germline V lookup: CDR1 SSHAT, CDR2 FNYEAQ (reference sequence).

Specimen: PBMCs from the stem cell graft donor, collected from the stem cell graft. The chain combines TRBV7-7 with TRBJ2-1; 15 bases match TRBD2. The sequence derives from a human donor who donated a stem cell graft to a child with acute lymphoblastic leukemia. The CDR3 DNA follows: TGTGCTAGCAGCTTGGGACTAGCGGGAGGTGACAATGAGCAGTTCTTC. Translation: CASSLGLAGGDNEQFF.